The present T cell receptor (beta chain) was sequenced within a study of blood T cell repertoires in COVID-19. The CDR3 spans 15 residues. V was shortened by 3 bases and J by 1 base, with 11 bases between the two germline ends. From germline, CDR1 is SNHLY and CDR2 FYNNEI. Profiled with immunoSEQ multiplex PCR; TCRdb holds only in-frame clones, not every one. The sample has a few hundred thousand clones, over 75% seen once. The TCR comes from a man aged 45-65 years with acute or convalescent COVID-19. The sequenced material came from peripheral blood. The J gene is TRBJ2-3, the V gene TRBV2, with unresolved D. The CDR3 here is CASSDPGDRTDTQYF. CDR3 DNA sequence: TGTGCCAGCAGTGATCCCGGAGATCGCACAGATACGCAGTATTTT.